This is a list of T cell receptor beta chains from one sample in a study of T cell repertoires in cytomegalovirus infection. These TCRs are of unknown antigen specificity. One entry per CDR3 protein results from TCRdb running MiXCR on the reads. The sample carries approximately 770,000 distinct CDR3 sequences, almost 30% recorded once. Source: cultured CD8+ T cells from PBMCs, taken from culture after CMV antigen stimulation. These receptors were collected from a human donor in good health (CMV status not recorded). Some clones in this sample may be carry-over from other donors' samples. Each CDR3 is given with its conserved first and last residue. The D gene is left open where the match is weak. The listing skips clone size in some rows; elsewhere it reads once, few, many or a size class.

v_call	j_call	d_call	clone_size	cdr3_aa	cdr3_nt
TRBV12-3/TRBV12-4	TRBJ2-5	-	-	CASSSSGGPETQYF	TGTGCCAGCTCCTCTTCGGGGGGCCCGGAGACCCAGTACTTC
TRBV28	TRBJ2-5	-	-	CASSTGSQETQYF	TGTGCCAGCAGTACCGGGAGTCAAGAGACCCAGTACTTC
TRBV7-6	TRBJ2-3	TRBD2	-	CASSLSLAGADTQYF	TGTGCCAGCAGCTTATCACTAGCGGGAGCAGATACGCAGTATTTT
TRBV27	TRBJ2-5	TRBD1	-	CASSSLTGGETQYF	TGTGCCAGCAGTTCGCTTACAGGGGGAGAGACCCAGTACTTC
TRBV5-6	TRBJ1-1	-	many	CASSLENVHLATEAFF	TGTGCCAGCAGCTTGGAAAACGTACATCTAGCCACTGAAGCTTTCTTT
TRBV6-1	TRBJ1-4	TRBD1	few	CASRGQGGNEKLFF	TGTGCCAGCAGGGGACAGGGAGGTAATGAAAAACTGTTTTTT
TRBV27	TRBJ1-1	-	-	CASSLTGREAFF	TGTGCCAGCAGTTTAACTGGGCGTGAAGCTTTCTTT
TRBV6-5	TRBJ2-1	TRBD1	-	CASSSRRGLEGYEQFF	TGTGCCAGCAGTTCCCGAAGGGGGCTAGAGGGGTATGAGCAGTTCTTC
TRBV29-1	TRBJ2-2	TRBD1	-	CSVDVGQGAPGELFF	TGCAGCGTCGATGTGGGACAGGGGGCCCCCGGGGAGCTGTTTTTT
TRBV7-2	TRBJ2-1	-	many	CASSREGTFPYEQFF	TGTGCCAGCAGCCGAGAGGGGACCTTCCCATACGAGCAGTTCTTC
TRBV7-9	TRBJ1-1	TRBD1	few	CASSPGQAMEAFF	TGTGCCAGCAGCCCGGGACAGGCCATGGAAGCTTTCTTT
TRBV7-2	TRBJ2-3	TRBD2	-	CASRPTGTSPQDTQYF	TGTGCCAGCAGGCCCACCGGGACTAGCCCACAAGATACGCAGTATTTT
TRBV4-1	TRBJ2-2	TRBD1	few	CASSRRDGTDTGELFF	TGCGCCAGCAGCCGAAGAGACGGGACAGACACCGGGGAGCTGTTTTTT
TRBV5-5	TRBJ2-3	TRBD2	-	CASSLRGTGGVEDTQYF	TGTGCCAGCAGCTTGAGAGGGACTGGGGGGGTGGAAGATACGCAGTATTTT
TRBV6-5	TRBJ1-6	TRBD1	few	CASSYRGQLPPGSYNSPLHF	TGTGCCAGCAGTTACCGGGGACAGTTGCCGCCAGGTTCCTATAATTCACCCCTCCACTTT
TRBV7-9	TRBJ1-2	-	-	CASSFGDSLNYGYTF	TGTGCCAGCAGCTTCGGAGACTCTTTGAACTATGGCTACACCTTC
TRBV19	TRBJ2-1	TRBD1	few	CASREDRGVEQFF	TGTGCCAGTAGGGAAGACAGGGGGGTTGAGCAGTTCTTC
TRBV7-9	TRBJ1-4	-	-	CASSEDPGRDEKLFF	TGTGCCAGCAGCGAAGATCCAGGGAGGGATGAAAAACTGTTTTTT
TRBV2	TRBJ1-2	-	few	CASTEGQLEGGYTF	TGTGCCAGCACCGAAGGGCAGCTCGAGGGTGGCTACACCTTC
TRBV6-5	TRBJ1-1	-	-	CASSYGPRNQAFF	TGTGCCAGCAGTTACGGGCCGCGCAATCAAGCTTTCTTT
TRBV24-1	TRBJ1-1	-	-	CATSGWGSEAFF	TGTGCCACCAGTGGATGGGGGTCTGAAGCTTTCTTT
TRBV27	TRBJ1-1	-	once	CASSLSAGAPGAPEAFF	TGTGCCAGCAGTTTAAGCGCGGGGGCCCCAGGAGCCCCTGAAGCTTTCTTT
TRBV10-1	TRBJ1-6	-	few	CASSESTAVNSPLHF	TGCGCCAGCAGTGAGTCGACGGCAGTTAATTCACCCCTCCACTTT
TRBV15	TRBJ2-6	TRBD1	-	CATSSPEAGQGFSGANVLTF	TGTGCCACCAGCTCCCCGGAGGCGGGACAGGGATTCTCTGGGGCCAACGTCCTGACTTTC
TRBV4-1	TRBJ2-1	-	-	CASSLFTSSSYNEQFF	TGCGCCAGCAGCCTCTTCACTAGCTCCTCCTACAATGAGCAGTTCTTC
TRBV2	TRBJ2-2	-	-	CASSETGGLGTGELFF	TGTGCCAGCAGTGAAACGGGGGGCTTGGGAACCGGGGAGCTGTTTTTT
TRBV7-9	TRBJ1-1	-	-	CAGQTGTEAFF	TGTGCCGGACAGACGGGCACTGAAGCTTTCTTT
TRBV28	TRBJ1-1	-	many	CASSTQSGWNTEAFF	TGTGCCAGCAGTACCCAAAGCGGGTGGAACACTGAAGCTTTCTTT
TRBV19	TRBJ1-1	TRBD1	-	CASSIDWTGGSLVPEAFF	TGTGCCAGTAGTATAGATTGGACAGGGGGCTCCCTAGTCCCTGAAGCTTTCTTT
TRBV27	TRBJ1-5	-	many	CASSLGRSNQPQHF	TGTGCCAGCAGTTTAGGGAGGAGCAATCAGCCCCAGCATTTT
TRBV12-3/TRBV12-4	TRBJ2-1	-	many	CASSLKSYNEQFF	TGTGCCAGCAGTTTAAAGTCTTACAATGAGCAGTTCTTC
TRBV20-1	TRBJ2-1	-	few	CSARKDHGGLTFYNEQFF	TGCAGTGCTAGAAAAGATCACGGGGGGCTCACCTTCTACAATGAGCAGTTCTTC
TRBV6-2/TRBV6-3	TRBJ2-1	TRBD2	few	CASKGGGSYNEQFF	TGTGCCAGCAAAGGCGGGGGGTCCTACAATGAGCAGTTCTTC
TRBV6-1	TRBJ2-2	TRBD2	few	CASSERLAGWTGELFF	TGTGCCAGCAGTGAACGGCTAGCGGGGTGGACCGGGGAGCTGTTTTTT
TRBV2	TRBJ2-7	-	-	CASKDSLYEQYF	TGTGCCAGCAAGGACAGCTTATACGAGCAGTACTTC
TRBV6-2/TRBV6-3	TRBJ1-2	TRBD1	-	CASSRQGLYGYTF	TGTGCCAGCAGTCGACAGGGGCTCTATGGCTACACCTTC
TRBV4-1	TRBJ2-1	TRBD2	-	CASSQVGGGASYNEQFF	TGCGCCAGCAGCCAAGTAGGCGGGGGGGCGAGTTACAATGAGCAGTTCTTC
TRBV7-6	TRBJ2-1	TRBD2	-	CASSLEASSGGAGNEQFF	TGTGCCAGCAGCTTAGAGGCGTCTAGCGGGGGGGCTGGCAATGAGCAGTTCTTC
TRBV19	TRBJ1-1	TRBD1	-	CASSGYGTGETDTEAFF	TGTGCCAGTAGTGGTTACGGGACAGGGGAGACGGACACTGAAGCTTTCTTT
TRBV6-8	TRBJ1-6	-	-	CASSYLDLNSPLHF	TGTGCCAGCAGTTATCTCGATCTTAATTCACCCCTCCACTTT